A single sample gave rise to the 17 T cell receptor beta chains below, sequenced in a study of beta chain features in type 1 diabetes. Findings of the study overall: Patients with Type 1 diabetes showed moderately but significantly shorter TCRB CDR3s in all four CD4+ subsets.

Antigens of these TCRs are unknown. As every portion of the isolated RNA was reverse transcribed, the sequencing read expressed TCRB transcripts. The repertoire was sequenced with immunoSEQ multiplex PCR; TCRdb's copy has only in-frame clones and lacks some. The sample carries almost 350,000 clones, over 7% recorded once. The sample taken for sequencing was central memory CD4+ T cells from blood. These receptors were taken from a man aged 30 to 39 with type 1 diabetes.

V usage is TRBV11-2 and J usage is TRBJ1-3, with 8 bases identical to TRBD1. From germline, CDR1 is SGHAT and CDR2 FQNNGV. This CDR3 is 15 amino acids long. The ends lost 3 bases at V and 2 bases at J; junction bases unmatched: 3. Here the CDR3 DNA reads TGTGCCAGCAGCTTGGACAGGGTAACTGGAAACACCATATATTTT. Translating gives CASSLDRVTGNTIYF.

This clone was counted a few times. The chain couples TRBV11-2 to TRBJ1-3; D might be TRBD1 (5 bases). Trimming took 6 bases from V and 0 from J, leaving 15 bases between them. The CDR3 length is 16 residues. The germline V gene encodes CDR1 SGHAT and CDR2 FQNNGV. The CDR3, as DNA: TGTGCCAGCAGGGGACTGACGGCTGCCTCTGGAAACACCATATATTTT. Translating gives CASRGLTAASGNTIYF.

The rearrangement uses TRBV7-2 and TRBJ2-1; 11 positions match TRBD2. CDR3 size: 16 residues. Germline assignment: CDR1 SGHTA and CDR2 FQGNSA. Trimming removed 5 bases from V and 1 base from J; junction bases left unmatched: 4. CDR3 in DNA: TGTGCCAGCAGCCGATTAGCGGGGGGGTCCTACAATGAGCAGTTCTTC. Protein product: CASSRLAGGSYNEQFF.

This sequence joins TRBV29-1 and TRBJ2-4; D possibly matches TRBD1 or TRBD2 (6 bases each). CDR3 length equals 12 residues. With 4 bases removed from V and 6 bases from J, the gap between germline ends came to 10 bases. The germline gives CDR1 SQVTM, CDR2 ANQGSEA. The CDR3 coding sequence is TGCAGCGTTGTAGGGGGGAGAAACATTCAGTACTTC. Its translation is CSVVGGRNIQYF.

This clone was recorded a few times. The chain has TRBV2 and TRBJ1-2; D not resolved. The CDR3 consists of 13 residues. Germline-derived CDR1 and CDR2 are SNHLY and FYNNEI. V was clipped by 6 bases and J by 6 bases, with 14 bases between them. The CDR3 nucleotides are TGTGCCAGCAGCCCCTACACAGCCGATGGCTACACCTTC. As protein: CASSPYTADGYTF.

The count of this clone is one. The chain uses TRBV6-6 and TRBJ1-5, with D hard to call. The CDR3 length is 14 residues. Germline CDR1 MNHNY, CDR2 SVGAGI (reference sequence). Trimming left V 5 bases short and J 0 bases short, with 8 bases between. CDR3 in amino acids: CASSTRGSNQPQHF. The CDR3 coding sequence is TGTGCCAGCAGTACCCGCGGTAGCAATCAGCCCCAGCATTTT.

V and J are TRBV10-3 and TRBJ2-7; D possibly corresponds to TRBD1 (5 bases). CDR3 size: 12 residues. Trimming took 3 bases from V and 7 from J, leaving 10 bases between them. The germline gives CDR1 ENHRY, CDR2 SYGVKD. In DNA form, the CDR3 reads TGTGCCATCAGTGATAAGGGGTGGGAGCAGTACTTC. It is translated as CAISDKGWEQYF.

This clone was seen only a few times. The DNA of the CDR3 is TGTGCCAGCAGCTTAGCGTACCGCCAAGAGACCCAGTACTTC. Amino acids: CASSLAYRQETQYF. V is TRBV7-6 and J is TRBJ2-5; no reliable D call. Trimming removed 0 bases at V and 1 base at J, with 6 bases between. This CDR3 is built from 14 residues. The V gene's germline CDR1 is SGHVS and CDR2 FNYEAQ.

The chain recombines TRBV19 with TRBJ1-5, with TRBD1 matching over 7 bases. Germline V gene sequence: CDR1 LNHDA, CDR2 SQIVND (reference sequence). This CDR3 spans 14 amino acids. Trimming removed 3 bases from V and 12 bases from J; junction bases left unmatched: 11. Here the CDR3 DNA reads TGTGCCAGTAGTATGTGGGACAGCCCCTTCGGCCAGCATTTT. Amino acid sequence: CASSMWDSPFGQHF.

The rearrangement links TRBV11-2 to TRBJ2-7; tentative D call: TRBD1 (5 bases). V was shortened by 4 bases and J by 6 bases, with 16 bases between the two germline ends. The germline gives CDR1 SGHAT, CDR2 FQNNGV. This CDR3 region has 14 residues. The CDR3 spells CASSSRQLGSEQYF. CDR3 nucleotide sequence: TGTGCCAGCAGCTCACGACAGTTAGGCTCCGAGCAGTACTTC.

The rearrangement joins TRBV9 to TRBJ2-2; D is undetermined. Germline values: CDR1 SGDLS, CDR2 YYNGEE. V lost 4 bases to trimming and J lost 0 bases, with 10 bases between them. The CDR3 contains 15 residues. The CDR3 is CASSPTLANTGELFF. The CDR3, as DNA: TGTGCCAGCAGCCCGACGCTGGCGAACACCGGGGAGCTGTTTTTT.

This clone was observed a few times. CDR3 sequence (DNA): TGTGCCAGCAGAGAGACAGGGGGCAACTATGGCTACACCTTC. The encoded protein is CASRETGGNYGYTF. V is TRBV6-5 and J is TRBJ1-2, with 10 nucleotides matching TRBD1. Germline trimming cut 6 bases from V and 2 bases from J; bases unmatched to any gene: 3. The CDR3 extends over 14 amino acids. Germline V gene lookup returns CDR1 MNHEY and CDR2 SVGAGI.

The sample holds one count of this clone. V gene TRBV7-2 combines with J gene TRBJ2-7; D is unresolved. V lost 1 base, J lost 5 bases, and 9 bases lay in between. The CDR3 runs 13 residues. Germline V gene lookup returns CDR1 SGHTA and CDR2 FQGNSA. CDR3 in amino acids: CASSLGVSNEQYF. The CDR3 nucleotides are TGTGCCAGCAGCTTAGGAGTATCGAACGAGCAGTACTTC.

This chain connects TRBV27 to TRBJ2-7, with 13 bases that match TRBD2. V lost 5 bases and J lost 6; bases outside the gene matches: 10. CDR1 is MNHEY and CDR2 is SMNVEV in the germline V gene (reference sequence). The CDR3 totals 16 residues. The DNA for the CDR3 is TGTGCCAGCAGTGTTACTAGCGGGGGGGCAGCCAGCGAGCAGTACTTC. Its translation is CASSVTSGGAASEQYF.

This clone has more than one count but fewer than ten. This sequence joins TRBV5-4 and TRBJ2-3, with 7 bases fitting TRBD2. The CDR3 extends over 15 amino acids. From germline, CDR1 is SGHNT and CDR2 YYREEE (reference sequence). The V segment lost 2 bases and the J segment 2 bases; nucleotides outside the gene matches: 5. The CDR3 region has the DNA TGTGCCAGCAGCTTAGAAGCGGGACTCACAGATACGCAGTATTTT. Translated, it gives CASSLEAGLTDTQYF.

This clone was recorded many times. The chain combines TRBV5-1 with TRBJ2-1; 9 bases align to TRBD1. This CDR3 comprises 14 residues. With 5 bases clipped from V and 5 bases from J, the junction kept 5 bases outside the gene matches. Per the germline V gene, CDR1 is SGHRS and CDR2 is YFSETQ. This chain's CDR3 is CASRPTGGHNEQFF. The CDR3 nucleotides read TGCGCCAGCAGGCCCACAGGGGGCCACAATGAGCAGTTCTTC.

The V call is TRBV5-1, the J call TRBJ2-7; tentative D call: TRBD1 (6 bases). The length of the CDR3 is 14 residues. Germline CDR1 is SGHRS and CDR2 is YFSETQ. The ends were cut back, 1 base at V and 3 bases at J, with 11 bases in the middle. Written as DNA, the CDR3 is TGCGCCAGCAGCTTGACAGGGTCCAACTACGAGCAGTACTTC. Translation: CASSLTGSNYEQYF.